The T cell receptor beta chain under discussion was sequenced for a study of cytomegalovirus exposure and HLA in healthy donors. Overall study findings and caveats: Generally TCR sequences proved uncommon, though certain public TCRs appeared in numerous donors.

TCRdb's copy holds only in-frame clones and misses some; the assay was immunoSEQ multiplex PCR. In the table there are 200,000 to 250,000 clones, just over 90% of which are singletons. For this clone: What it binds is unknown.

The CDR3 is 17 amino acids. Germline CDR1 reads SGHVT; CDR2 reads SQSDAQ. Trimming pared 1 base from V and 4 bases from J, leaving 20 bases between. Sample: PBMCs. This receptor was identified in a young woman in good health and CMV-seronegative. This rearrangement joins TRBV7-4 to TRBJ2-7; D perhaps matches TRBD2 (6 bases). CDR3 nucleotides: TGTGCCAGCAGCTTAGAATCGCCGTCTAGCGAGTGTTACGAGCAGTACTTC. As protein: CASSLESPSSECYEQYF.